Here is one T cell receptor (beta chain) with its context. Its antigen is as yet unknown. These data belong to a study of cytomegalovirus exposure and HLA in healthy donors. Study-level points and caveats: There were a few CMV-associated chains whose specificity for CMV antigens was confirmed in vitro.

This PCR relied on a set of 60 Vbeta primers and 13 Jbeta primers. Assay: immunoSEQ multiplex PCR; the TCRdb copy retains only in-frame clones and omits some. This table has 100,000 to 140,000 clones, around two thirds appearing once. Specimen: PBMCs. This sequence was found in a woman aged 35 to 49 in good health and CMV-seropositive.

The CDR3 nucleotides read TGTGCCAGCAGCTTAGTCAGGTTCGCTAACTATGGCTACACCTTC. Protein product: CASSLVRFANYGYTF. The chain links TRBV7-2 to TRBJ1-2; unclear D gene. The CDR3 is made up of 15 amino acids. Germline CDR1 SGHTA, CDR2 FQGNSA. V lost 1 base to trimming and J lost 0 bases, with 9 bases between them.